This T cell receptor beta chain was captured in a study of Ad26.COV2.S vaccination and SARS-CoV-2 variants. About the research overall: Recipients of Ad26.COV2.S got it intramuscularly, once or twice 56 days apart.

Repertoires were generated with immunoSEQ multiplex PCR, while TCRdb's copy carries only in-frame clones and drops some. Among approximately 450,000 clones listed, approximately 92% were seen once. Overall study results and limits: Vaccine recipients and placebo recipients showed similar non-spike TCR breadth. Total responses of T cells may have been underestimated by the analyses of TCR breadth and depth.

The trim removed 1 base at V and 4 bases at J, leaving 9 bases unmatched. Germline V gene sequence: CDR1 SQVTM, CDR2 ANQGSEA. The CDR3 runs to 16 residues. The treatment was: some 19 received Ad26.COV2.S at low or high dose, single or two shots; roughly 5 received placebo; per-sample allocation not given. Sampling was performed 63 days after the first vaccine or placebo injection. Boston supplied an adult donor aged 18-55 years. This clone appeared a single time. Its antigen is still unknown. Sequences were derived from peripheral blood, sampled in a trial of Ad26.COV2.S vaccine versus placebo. The sequence was collected from a person between 18 and 60 years old who received the Ad26.COV2.S COVID-19 vaccine or a placebo. The V gene is TRBV29-1, the J gene TRBJ2-1; 8 bases align to TRBD1. The CDR3 spells CSVEGVEQGVYNEQFF. CDR3 DNA sequence: TGCAGCGTTGAAGGGGTGGAACAGGGGGTTTACAATGAGCAGTTCTTC.